These 10 T cell receptor beta chains share one sample of origin, sequenced in a study of cytomegalovirus exposure and HLA in healthy donors. It was with 60 Vbeta and 13 Jbeta primers that the PCR ran. Using immunoSEQ multiplex PCR, the repertoire was profiled, and TCRdb retains in-frame clones only, with some absent. The sample lists approximately 190,000 clones, about 80% occurring once. The source material was PBMCs. These receptors were obtained from a young woman in good health and CMV-seropositive.

The chain joins TRBV11-2 to TRBJ2-7; 8 bases match TRBD1. V shed 5 bases and J 6 bases; nucleotides not matched to a gene: 3. Germline assignment: CDR1 SGHAT and CDR2 FQNNGV. The CDR3 is made up of 12 amino acids. The CDR3 DNA is TGTGCCAGCAGCACGACAGGGGCCGAGCAGTACTTC. Translation: CASSTTGAEQYF.

The CDR3: CASSFRGTEQFF. The CDR3 DNA follows: TGTGCCAGCAGTTTCCGGGGTACTGAGCAGTTCTTC. V gene TRBV27 combines with J gene TRBJ2-1, with D perhaps matching TRBD2 (5 bases). Trimming shortened V by 3 bases and J by 9 bases, and 9 bases separated the two germline ends. The CDR3 is 12 residues long. Germline-derived CDR1 and CDR2 are MNHEY and SMNVEV (reference sequence).

The V and J genes are TRBV29-1 and TRBJ2-5, with TRBD2 identical over 8 bases. CDR1 and CDR2 from the germline V gene are SQVTM and ANQGSEA. The CDR3 contains 14 residues. V shed 6 bases and J 5 bases; nucleotides not matched to a gene: 11. The CDR3 coding sequence is TGCAGCGTGGAGCCGACTAGCGCTGTGGAGACCCAGTACTTC. The encoded protein is CSVEPTSAVETQYF.

This chain joins TRBV2 and TRBJ1-4; D is undetermined. Germline V gene lookup returns CDR1 SNHLY and CDR2 FYNNEI. The germline V and J ends were trimmed by 4 bases and 0 bases, with 6 bases remaining between them. This CDR3 spans 14 amino acids. CDR3 amino acids: CASSALATNEKLFF. CDR3 sequence (DNA): TGTGCCAGCAGTGCCCTTGCAACTAATGAAAAACTGTTTTTT.

The chain joins TRBV27 to TRBJ1-2; possibly TRBD1 for D (5 bases). This CDR3 has 15 residues. V was shortened by 6 bases and J by 2 bases, with 16 bases between the two germline ends. The germline V gene has CDR1 MNHEY and CDR2 SMNVEV (reference sequence). CDR3 loop: CASRPTDNRNYGYTF. The CDR3 DNA follows: TGTGCCAGCAGGCCGACAGACAACAGGAACTATGGCTACACCTTC.

V gene TRBV6-1 combines with J gene TRBJ2-2, with D maybe TRBD2 (5 bases). The V end lost 4 bases, the J end lost 7 bases, and 16 bases lay between the germline ends. The germline V gene encodes CDR1 MNHNS and CDR2 SASEGT. This CDR3 is 15 amino acids long. CDR3 loop: CASSVSGKLGGELFF. CDR3 nucleotide sequence: TGTGCCAGCAGTGTATCGGGAAAGTTGGGCGGGGAGCTGTTTTTT.

This rearrangement joins TRBV4-2 to TRBJ2-2; 8 bases agree with TRBD2. The CDR3 is 19 residues long. V gave up 0 bases and J gave up 6 bases; unmatched junction bases: 15. Germline CDR1 is LGHNA and CDR2 is YNFKEQ. This chain's CDR3 is CASSQDLAGGLARAGELFF. The CDR3 DNA follows: TGTGCCAGCAGCCAAGATCTGGCAGGAGGACTAGCTCGCGCCGGGGAGCTGTTTTTT.

The V call is TRBV9, the J call TRBJ2-7, with a weak D call TRBD2 (5 bases). Trimming stripped 0 bases from V and 5 bases from J, with 18 bases between. The CDR3 has 16 amino acids. CDR1 and CDR2 from the germline V gene are SGDLS and YYNGEE. The CDR3 bases are TGTGCCAGCAGCGTAGATGTTACTGAGGGCTTTCACGAGCAGTACTTC. Translated: CASSVDVTEGFHEQYF.

The chain combines TRBV28 with TRBJ2-1; a weak D match, TRBD2 (6 bases). The ends were cut back, 2 bases at V and 2 bases at J, with 10 bases in the middle. Germline-derived CDR1 and CDR2 are MDHEN and SYDVKM. CDR3 length: 15 amino acids. The CDR3: CASSLPPGAYNEQFF. In nucleotides, the CDR3 is TGTGCCAGCAGTTTACCGCCGGGGGCCTACAATGAGCAGTTCTTC.

The chain combines TRBV28 with TRBJ1-3, with unresolved D. CDR1 is MDHEN, CDR2 SYDVKM, per germline. V was trimmed by 1 base and J by 0 bases, leaving 13 bases between them. The CDR3 extends over 17 amino acids. In DNA form, the CDR3 reads TGTGCCAGCAGTTTATTTAGGCGGGTCAGCTCTGGAAACACCATATATTTT. Translation: CASSLFRRVSSGNTIYF.